These T cell receptor beta chains were read from a single sample in a study of immune evolution from preneoplasia to lung adenocarcinoma. TCRdb's table, derived via immunoSEQ multiplex PCR, lists solely in-frame clones and lacks some. The table has fewer than 6,000 clones, about 78% seen once. The sequenced sample was FFPE minimally invasive lung adenocarcinoma tissue. These TCRs come from a person between 60 and 79 years old with lung adenocarcinoma. CDR3s include the opening cysteine and the closing phenylalanine or tryptophan. Fields, in order: J gene, D gene, V gene, clone size, CDR3 protein, CDR3 DNA. The D gene is left open where the match is weak. Part of the rows lack a size; the others show once, few, many or a class for expanded clones.

>TRBJ2-1|NA|TRBV11-3|NA
CASSSAPYNEQFF
TGTGCCAGCAGCTCAGCCCCTTACAATGAGCAGTTCTTC
>TRBJ2-1|TRBD1|TRBV2|NA
CASRGTGGLNEQFF
TGTGCCAGCAGGGGGACAGGGGGGCTAAATGAGCAGTTCTTC
>TRBJ2-5|TRBD2|TRBV2|few
CASTSTGRVETQYF
TGTGCCAGCACCTCCACGGGGAGGGTGGAGACCCAGTACTTC
>TRBJ2-1|TRBD1|TRBV5-1|NA
CASSLMSGTGNNEQFF
TGCGCCAGCAGCTTGATGTCCGGGACAGGGAACAATGAGCAGTTCTTC
>TRBJ2-3|NA|TRBV4-2|NA
CASSYRQARAADTQYF
TGTGCCAGCAGCTATCGACAGGCAAGGGCCGCAGATACGCAGTATTTT
>TRBJ1-5|TRBD1|TRBV5-1|NA
CASSASTGWDQPQHF
TGCGCCAGCAGCGCCTCGACAGGGTGGGATCAGCCCCAGCATTTT
>TRBJ2-1|NA|TRBV5-1|NA
CASSPGGGWVGNEQFF
TGCGCCAGCAGCCCCGGAGGTGGGTGGGTGGGCAATGAGCAGTTCTTC
>TRBJ1-1|TRBD1|TRBV2|NA
CASRDRGNPWGDEAFF
TGTGCCAGCAGAGACAGGGGGAACCCTTGGGGTGATGAAGCTTTCTTT
>TRBJ2-5|NA|TRBV9|NA
CASSAGSQETQYF
TGTGCCAGCAGCGCCGGGAGTCAAGAGACCCAGTACTTC
>TRBJ2-1|NA|TRBV18|NA
CASSPPVGGAGNPEQFF
TGTGCCAGCTCACCACCGGTGGGGGGCGCAGGGAATCCGGAGCAGTTCTTC
>TRBJ2-7|NA|TRBV4-1|NA
CASSQVGGYEQYF
TGCGCCAGCAGCCAAGTCGGGGGATACGAGCAGTACTTC
>TRBJ2-7|NA|TRBV4-2|few
CASSREGRDQDEQYF
TGTGCCAGCAGCCGCGAGGGGAGAGATCAAGACGAGCAGTACTTC
>TRBJ2-3|NA|TRBV4-2|NA
CASSQVSGTHSTDTQYF
TGTGCCAGCAGCCAAGTTTCCGGGACCCATAGCACAGATACGCAGTATTTT
>TRBJ1-6|TRBD1|TRBV4-2|NA
CASSQSVRQGESPLHF
TGTGCCAGCAGCCAGTCCGTCCGACAGGGAGAATCACCCCTCCACTTT
>TRBJ1-1|NA|TRBV5-8|NA
CASSLGRAGGSEAFF
TGTGCCAGCAGCTTGGGAAGAGCCGGTGGCTCTGAAGCTTTCTTT
>TRBJ1-3|TRBD1|TRBV9|NA
CASSKGQSSGNTIYF
TGTGCCAGCAGCAAGGGACAGAGCTCTGGAAACACCATATATTTT
>TRBJ1-1|NA|TRBV21-1|NA
CASSKANGQGAPNTEAFF
TGTGCCAGCAGCAAAGCGAATGGACAGGGGGCCCCGAACACTGAAGCTTTCTTT
>TRBJ2-7|TRBD2|TRBV18|NA
CASSPPSGSGGAYRVPPAYEQYF
TGTGCCAGCTCACCACCGTCCGGTAGCGGGGGGGCGTATAGGGTCCCTCCAGCTTACGAGCAGTACTTC
>TRBJ1-6|NA|TRBV27|NA
CASSLQGSPLHF
TGTGCCAGCAGTTTACAGGGTTCACCCCTCCACTTT
>TRBJ2-5|NA|TRBV6-6|NA
CASSYPETQYF
TGTGCCAGCAGTTACCCAGAGACCCAGTACTTC
>TRBJ2-1|NA|TRBV7-3|few
CASSLFTGLNNEQFF
TGTGCCAGCAGCTTATTCACGGGTCTGAACAATGAGCAGTTCTTC
>TRBJ1-5|NA|TRBV18|NA
CASSPPPAAGAYNQPQHF
TGTGCCAGCTCACCTCCCCCCGCCGCAGGGGCTTATAATCAGCCCCAGCATTTT
>TRBJ2-7|NA|TRBV11-3|NA
CASSLGLYEQYF
TGTGCCAGCAGCTTAGGGTTGTACGAGCAGTACTTC
>TRBJ2-5|NA|TRBV9|few
CASSLRGGVQETQYF
TGTGCCAGCAGCCTGAGGGGGGGGGTCCAAGAGACCCAGTACTTC
>TRBJ1-1|NA|TRBV7-2|NA
CASSITTNTEAFF
TGTGCCAGCAGTATCACGACGAACACTGAAGCTTTCTTT
>TRBJ2-5|NA|TRBV6-6|large
CASSLRELQETQYF
TGTGCCAGCAGTTTACGGGAACTCCAAGAGACCCAGTACTTC
>TRBJ2-1|NA|TRBV7-9|NA
CASSLSGYGNEQFF
TGTGCCAGCAGCTTAAGCGGTTACGGGAATGAGCAGTTCTTC
>TRBJ2-1|TRBD1|TRBV5-1|NA
CASSSQGAGEQFF
TGCGCCAGCAGCTCCCAGGGGGCCGGTGAGCAGTTCTTC
>TRBJ2-7|NA|TRBV21-1|NA
CASSKSLASGGSSYEQYF
TGTGCCAGCAGCAAATCCCTGGCTAGCGGGGGAAGTTCCTACGAGCAGTACTTC
>TRBJ2-2|TRBD1|TRBV30|NA
CAWSVGTGSGELFF
TGTGCCTGGAGTGTGGGGACAGGCTCCGGGGAGCTGTTTTTT
>TRBJ2-4|NA|TRBV19|NA
CASRSLGNIQYF
TGTGCCAGTAGGTCTCTGGGGAACATTCAGTACTTC
>TRBJ2-2|NA|TRBV7-6|NA
CASSSAGSGELFF
TGTGCCAGCAGCTCGGCAGGGTCCGGGGAGCTGTTTTTT
>TRBJ2-7|NA|TRBV6-5|NA
CASGGGGYEQYF
TGTGCCAGCGGAGGGGGGGGCTACGAGCAGTACTTC
>TRBJ1-5|NA|TRBV7-8|NA
CASSLFRATGGSNQPQHF
TGTGCCAGCAGCTTATTTCGGGCCACGGGGGGTAGCAATCAGCCCCAGCATTTT
>TRBJ1-1|NA|TRBV6-1|NA
CASRQGSIDTEAFF
TGTGCCAGCAGACAAGGGAGCATAGACACTGAAGCTTTCTTT
>TRBJ2-7|NA|TRBV2|NA
CASSGGVGIYEQYF
TGTGCCAGCAGTGGGGGGGTGGGGATTTACGAGCAGTACTTC
>TRBJ2-1|NA|TRBV19|NA
CASSIGGSYNEQFF
TGTGCCAGTAGTATAGGCGGCTCCTACAATGAGCAGTTCTTC
>TRBJ2-5|TRBD2|TRBV9|NA
CASSTGGTVETQYF
TGTGCCAGCAGCACCGGGGGGACCGTTGAGACCCAGTACTTC
>TRBJ2-5|TRBD2|TRBV28|NA
CASSSPLWGLAGGRDETQYF
TGTGCCAGCAGTTCCCCTCTCTGGGGACTAGCGGGGGGGCGGGATGAGACCCAGTACTTC
>TRBJ2-5|NA|TRBV10-3|NA
CAISESAEKETQYF
TGTGCCATCAGTGAGTCGGCAGAGAAAGAGACCCAGTACTTC
>TRBJ2-3|TRBD2|TRBV7-9|NA
CASRLAGTTDTQYF
TGTGCCAGCAGGCTAGCGGGCACTACAGATACGCAGTATTTT
>TRBJ2-2|NA|TRBV30|NA
CAWSVGRDTGELFF
TGTGCCTGGAGTGTCGGCCGGGACACCGGGGAGCTGTTTTTT